This TCR beta chain comes out of a study of monozygotic twins with inflammatory bowel disease. General study findings and limits: Immunosuppressive treatments were not uniform, and this may have added variability to patient repertoires.

Eight separate reactions for every sample produced the cDNA. TCRdb re-called the 5' RACE reads and gives one entry per CDR3 protein, without DNA. The sample data list approximately 160,000 distinct CDR3 sequences. Points on this clonotype: Antigen unknown.

The CDR3 totals 16 residues. Germline assignment: CDR1 ENHRY and CDR2 SYGVKD. The rearrangement joins TRBV10-3 to TRBJ2-3; TCRdb lists TRBD2, though no DNA is available to test this call. The clonotype originates from a human donor with ulcerative colitis or Crohn's disease, or a healthy co-twin of an affected twin (not recorded which). Sequenced sample: blood. The CDR3 here is CAISESMRGATDTQYF.